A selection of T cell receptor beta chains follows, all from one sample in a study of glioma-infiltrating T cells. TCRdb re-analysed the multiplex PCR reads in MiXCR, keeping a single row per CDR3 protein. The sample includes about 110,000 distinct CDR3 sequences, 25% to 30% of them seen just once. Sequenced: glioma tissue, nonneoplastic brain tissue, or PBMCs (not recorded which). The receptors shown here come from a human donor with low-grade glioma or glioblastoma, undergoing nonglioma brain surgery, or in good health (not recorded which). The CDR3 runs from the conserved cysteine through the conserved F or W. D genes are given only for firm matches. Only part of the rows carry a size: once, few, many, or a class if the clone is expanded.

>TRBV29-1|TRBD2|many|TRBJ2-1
CSVETAGGPYSSYNEQFF
TGCAGCGTTGAAACAGCGGGAGGGCCCTATAGCTCCTACAATGAGCAGTTCTTC
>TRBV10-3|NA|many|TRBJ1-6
CAISPIENSPLHF
TGTGCCATCAGTCCTATAGAGAATTCACCCCTCCACTTT
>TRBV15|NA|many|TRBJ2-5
CATSHRRREGETQYF
TGTGCCACCAGCCACCGACGGCGAGAAGGAGAGACCCAGTACTTC
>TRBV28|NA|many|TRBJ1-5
CASSLRQNLNQPQHF
TGTGCCAGCAGTTTAAGACAGAATCTTAATCAGCCCCAGCATTTT
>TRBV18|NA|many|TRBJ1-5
CASSPTSNQPQHF
TGTGCCAGCTCACCTACAAGCAATCAGCCCCAGCATTTT
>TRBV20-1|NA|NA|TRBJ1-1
CRGHDSYPEAFF
TGCAGGGGTCACGACAGCTACCCTGAAGCTTTCTTT
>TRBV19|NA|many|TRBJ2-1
CASSAGPAYNEQFF
TGTGCCAGTAGTGCGGGACCAGCTTACAATGAGCAGTTCTTC
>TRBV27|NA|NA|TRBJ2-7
CASSPAWTPYSLYEQYF
TGTGCCAGCAGTCCCGCCTGGACACCTTATTCGCTCTACGAGCAATACTTC
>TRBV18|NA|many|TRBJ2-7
CASSPGRGYEQYF
TGTGCCAGCTCACCAGGAAGGGGATACGAGCAGTACTTC
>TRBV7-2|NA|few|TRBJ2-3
CASSLRVGNPDTQYF
TGTGCCAGCAGCTTAAGGGTCGGGAACCCAGATACGCAGTATTTT
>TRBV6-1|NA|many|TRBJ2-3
CASSPDLDGTDTQYF
TGTGCCAGCAGTCCTGACTTAGACGGCACAGATACGCAGTATTTT
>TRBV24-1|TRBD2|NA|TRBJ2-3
CATNDLAGGRTDTRYF
TGTGCCACCAATGACCTAGCGGGAGGGCGCACAGATACGCGGTATTTT
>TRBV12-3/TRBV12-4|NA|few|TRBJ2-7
CASSPRAGGEQYF
TGTGCCAGCAGTCCCCGTGCGGGCGGCGAGCAGTACTTC
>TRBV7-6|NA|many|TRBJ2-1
CASSLSPSSYNEQFF
TGTGCCAGCAGCTTAAGTCCTAGCTCCTACAATGAGCAGTTCTTC
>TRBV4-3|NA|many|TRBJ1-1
CASSQRVLGNTEAFF
TGCGCCAGCAGCCAAAGGGTCCTAGGGAACACTGAAGCTTTCTTT
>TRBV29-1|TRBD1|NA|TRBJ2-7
CSVDLDRGTYEQYF
TGCAGCGTGGACCTAGACAGGGGCACCTACGAGCAGTACTTC
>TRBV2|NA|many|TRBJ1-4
CASSDFRATTNEKLFF
TGTGCCAGCAGTGATTTTAGGGCTACAACTAATGAAAAACTGTTTTTT
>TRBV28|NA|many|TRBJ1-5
CASTDSNQPQHF
TGTGCCAGCACGGATAGCAATCAGCCCCAGCATTTT
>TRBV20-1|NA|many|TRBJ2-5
CSATTGTDLQETQYF
TGCAGTGCTACTACAGGGACGGACTTACAAGAGACCCAGTACTTC